These T cell receptor beta chains were read from a single sample in a study of regulatory and conventional T cells in RAG deficiency. Assay used: immunoSEQ multiplex PCR; TCRdb lists only in-frame clones, some missing. The table records approximately 12,000 clones, roughly 93% of them present only once. These data are also associated with another study on regulatory T cells.

The material sequenced was CD4+ effector T cells sorted from blood. These receptors were collected from a human donor in good health. Each CDR3 is given with its conserved first and last residue. A D gene is named only where the DNA matches it firmly. Expanded clones are given a class, and other clones once, few, many or no size at all.

v_call: TRBV7-3
d_call: NA
cdr3_length: 13
clone_size: NA
j_call: TRBJ2-5
cdr3_nt: TGTGCCAGCAGCTCTGGACTGCGGGAGACCCAGTACTTC
cdr3_aa: CASSSGLRETQYF

v_call: TRBV15
d_call: NA
cdr3_length: 16
clone_size: NA
j_call: TRBJ1-1
cdr3_nt: TGTGCCACCAGCAGATTCGGGACACCCTCGAACACTGAAGCTTTCTTT
cdr3_aa: CATSRFGTPSNTEAFF

v_call: TRBV5-1
d_call: NA
cdr3_length: 13
clone_size: NA
j_call: TRBJ1-1
cdr3_nt: TGCGCCAGCAGCTTTAGGGTAGGCGAAGAAGCTTTCTTT
cdr3_aa: CASSFRVGEEAFF

v_call: TRBV5-4
d_call: TRBD2
cdr3_length: 15
clone_size: few
j_call: TRBJ2-5
cdr3_nt: TGTGCCAGCAGCTTGAGGACTAGCGGGGCGGAGACCCAGTACTTC
cdr3_aa: CASSLRTSGAETQYF

v_call: TRBV28
d_call: TRBD1
cdr3_length: 14
clone_size: NA
j_call: TRBJ1-3
cdr3_nt: TGTGCCAGCAGTTTTGACAGGGTCAGGAACACCATATATTTT
cdr3_aa: CASSFDRVRNTIYF

v_call: TRBV14
d_call: TRBD2
cdr3_length: 17
clone_size: NA
j_call: TRBJ2-3
cdr3_nt: TGTGCCAGCAGCCAAGACGGACTAGCGGGGTTAGCAGATACGCAGTATTTT
cdr3_aa: CASSQDGLAGLADTQYF

v_call: TRBV6-5
d_call: NA
cdr3_length: 15
clone_size: NA
j_call: TRBJ1-5
cdr3_nt: TGTGCCAGCAGCAAAAAACGGGACAGCAATCAGCCCCAGCATTTT
cdr3_aa: CASSKKRDSNQPQHF

v_call: TRBV6-5
d_call: TRBD1
cdr3_length: 15
clone_size: NA
j_call: TRBJ2-2
cdr3_nt: TGTGCCAGCAGTACAAGGACAGGGGCCGCCGGGGAGCTGTTTTTT
cdr3_aa: CASSTRTGAAGELFF

v_call: TRBV5-1
d_call: NA
cdr3_length: 15
clone_size: NA
j_call: TRBJ2-7
cdr3_nt: TGCGCCAGCAGCCTAGGGGGGACCTCGAACTACGAGCAGTACTTC
cdr3_aa: CASSLGGTSNYEQYF

v_call: TRBV19
d_call: TRBD1
cdr3_length: 14
clone_size: NA
j_call: TRBJ1-3
cdr3_nt: TGTGCCAGTAGGGGACAGGGACCTGGAAACACCATATATTTT
cdr3_aa: CASRGQGPGNTIYF

v_call: TRBV6-1
d_call: NA
cdr3_length: 13
clone_size: NA
j_call: TRBJ1-5
cdr3_nt: TGTGCCAGCATATTCAGTAGCAATCAGCCCCAGCATTTT
cdr3_aa: CASIFSSNQPQHF

v_call: TRBV7-2
d_call: TRBD1
cdr3_length: 15
clone_size: once
j_call: TRBJ1-6
cdr3_nt: TGTGCCAGCAGCTCGGGACAGGGGGTAAATTCACCCCTCCACTTT
cdr3_aa: CASSSGQGVNSPLHF

v_call: TRBV29-1
d_call: NA
cdr3_length: 16
clone_size: NA
j_call: TRBJ1-2
cdr3_nt: TGCAGCGTTGAAGATCGGGCGGGCCCCCTAAACTATGGCTACACCTTC
cdr3_aa: CSVEDRAGPLNYGYTF

v_call: TRBV5-1
d_call: NA
cdr3_length: 15
clone_size: NA
j_call: TRBJ2-7
cdr3_nt: TGCGCCAGCAAAAACACCCGGGCCGTCGATGGCGAGCAGTACTTC
cdr3_aa: CASKNTRAVDGEQYF

v_call: TRBV5-5
d_call: TRBD1
cdr3_length: 16
clone_size: NA
j_call: TRBJ2-7
cdr3_nt: TGTGCCAGCAGCCCCCAAACCGGGACAGGGCCTCACGAGCAGTACTTC
cdr3_aa: CASSPQTGTGPHEQYF

v_call: TRBV28
d_call: NA
cdr3_length: 13
clone_size: NA
j_call: TRBJ1-2
cdr3_nt: TGTGCCAGCAGTTTGAGTTCAGGGCGGGGCTACACCTTC
cdr3_aa: CASSLSSGRGYTF

v_call: TRBV2
d_call: NA
cdr3_length: 13
clone_size: NA
j_call: TRBJ2-3
cdr3_nt: TGTGCCAGAGGGACTTCTAGCACAGATACGCAGTATTTT
cdr3_aa: CARGTSSTDTQYF

v_call: TRBV5-1
d_call: TRBD2
cdr3_length: 15
clone_size: NA
j_call: TRBJ2-1
cdr3_nt: TGCGCCAGCAGCCCCTGGGTAGCGGGAAGCAATGAGCAGTTCTTC
cdr3_aa: CASSPWVAGSNEQFF

v_call: TRBV7-3
d_call: NA
cdr3_length: 14
clone_size: NA
j_call: TRBJ2-2
cdr3_nt: TGTGCCAGCAGCCAGACAGGATTCACCGGGGAGCTGTTTTTT
cdr3_aa: CASSQTGFTGELFF

v_call: TRBV2
d_call: TRBD2
cdr3_length: 17
clone_size: NA
j_call: TRBJ2-3
cdr3_nt: TGTGCCAGCAGTGAGGTGTTAGCGGGACTGGGGGCAGATACGCAGTATTTT
cdr3_aa: CASSEVLAGLGADTQYF

v_call: TRBV9
d_call: TRBD2
cdr3_length: 16
clone_size: NA
j_call: TRBJ2-1
cdr3_nt: TGTGCCAGCAGCGTAGTCGGCGGGGGGGCCTACAATGAGCAGTTCTTC
cdr3_aa: CASSVVGGGAYNEQFF

v_call: TRBV19
d_call: TRBD1
cdr3_length: 19
clone_size: NA
j_call: TRBJ2-4
cdr3_nt: TGTGCCAGTAGTAACCTCCTGACAGGGGCGCTATCAGCCAAAAACATTCAGTACTTC
cdr3_aa: CASSNLLTGALSAKNIQYF

v_call: TRBV25-1
d_call: TRBD2
cdr3_length: 18
clone_size: NA
j_call: TRBJ2-2
cdr3_nt: TGTGCCAGCAGTGAATTCCTAGCGGGGCAAACGAACACCGGGGAGCTGTTTTTT
cdr3_aa: CASSEFLAGQTNTGELFF

v_call: TRBV11-2
d_call: NA
cdr3_length: 13
clone_size: NA
j_call: TRBJ1-4
cdr3_nt: TGTGCCAGCAGCTTAAGACCGAATGAAAAACTGTTTTTT
cdr3_aa: CASSLRPNEKLFF

v_call: TRBV7-9
d_call: NA
cdr3_length: 15
clone_size: NA
j_call: TRBJ1-1
cdr3_nt: TGTGCCAGCAGCTTAGTTACGGCGCTGAACACTGAAGCTTTCTTT
cdr3_aa: CASSLVTALNTEAFF

v_call: TRBV5-1
d_call: TRBD1
cdr3_length: 14
clone_size: NA
j_call: TRBJ1-2
cdr3_nt: TGCGCCAGCAACGATCCGGGACAGAACTATGGCTACACCTTC
cdr3_aa: CASNDPGQNYGYTF

v_call: TRBV7-9
d_call: NA
cdr3_length: 11
clone_size: few
j_call: TRBJ2-7
cdr3_nt: TGTGCCAGCAGCTTTCGGAGTGAGCAGTACTTC
cdr3_aa: CASSFRSEQYF

v_call: TRBV4-1
d_call: TRBD2
cdr3_length: 15
clone_size: once
j_call: TRBJ2-1
cdr3_nt: TGCGCCAGCAGCCGACTAGCGGTTTCCTACAATGAGCAGTTCTTC
cdr3_aa: CASSRLAVSYNEQFF

v_call: TRBV9
d_call: NA
cdr3_length: 15
clone_size: NA
j_call: TRBJ1-1
cdr3_nt: TGTGCCAGCAGCCGTATGAGGGGGGTTGGAACTGAAGCTTTCTTT
cdr3_aa: CASSRMRGVGTEAFF

v_call: TRBV19
d_call: NA
cdr3_length: 15
clone_size: once
j_call: TRBJ1-5
cdr3_nt: TGTGCCAGTAGTATAGAGGGACGGAGCAATCAGCCCCAGCATTTT
cdr3_aa: CASSIEGRSNQPQHF

v_call: TRBV9
d_call: NA
cdr3_length: 13
clone_size: NA
j_call: TRBJ1-1
cdr3_nt: TGTGCCAGCAGCGCCCATGTACGGGCTGAAGCTTTCTTT
cdr3_aa: CASSAHVRAEAFF

v_call: TRBV7-7
d_call: TRBD1
cdr3_length: 13
clone_size: NA
j_call: TRBJ1-3
cdr3_nt: TGTGCTACCTCGGACAGGCCTGGAAACACCATATATTTT
cdr3_aa: CATSDRPGNTIYF

v_call: TRBV5-1
d_call: NA
cdr3_length: 14
clone_size: NA
j_call: TRBJ1-2
cdr3_nt: TGCGCCAGCAGCTTGGTTTCGACCTCCTATGGCTACACCTTC
cdr3_aa: CASSLVSTSYGYTF

v_call: TRBV5-4
d_call: TRBD2
cdr3_length: 15
clone_size: NA
j_call: TRBJ2-1
cdr3_nt: TGTGCCAGCAGCCCGCGGACTAGCGGGAGAAATGAGCAGTTCTTC
cdr3_aa: CASSPRTSGRNEQFF

v_call: TRBV6-5
d_call: NA
cdr3_length: 13
clone_size: NA
j_call: TRBJ1-1
cdr3_nt: TGTGCCAGCAGTCAGACAGTGAACACTGAAGCTTTCTTT
cdr3_aa: CASSQTVNTEAFF

v_call: TRBV6-6
d_call: NA
cdr3_length: 14
clone_size: NA
j_call: TRBJ1-4
cdr3_nt: TGTGCCAGCAGATTCCGCGAGTTTAATGAAAAACTGTTTTTT
cdr3_aa: CASRFREFNEKLFF

v_call: TRBV4-1
d_call: TRBD2
cdr3_length: 18
clone_size: NA
j_call: TRBJ2-5
cdr3_nt: TGCGCCAGCAGTCATGGAACTAGCGGGAGTGTGCCTCAAGAGACCCAGTACTTC
cdr3_aa: CASSHGTSGSVPQETQYF

v_call: TRBV23-1
d_call: NA
cdr3_length: 14
clone_size: NA
j_call: TRBJ1-5
cdr3_nt: TGCGCCAGAACACCTTCGATTGTAGATCAGCCCCAGCATTTT
cdr3_aa: CARTPSIVDQPQHF

v_call: TRBV29-1
d_call: NA
cdr3_length: 11
clone_size: NA
j_call: TRBJ2-7
cdr3_nt: TGCAGCGTCCAGGGAGCCTACGAGCAGTACTTC
cdr3_aa: CSVQGAYEQYF